This T cell receptor (beta chain) was observed in a study of brain metastases from non-small cell lung cancer. The assay was immunoSEQ multiplex PCR, and TCRdb's table has in-frame clones only and misses some. The sample comprises 2,000 or so clones, 65% to 90% of which are singletons, and 7.5% to 9.5% rests with the top ten. There are 15 residues in the CDR3. The germline gives CDR1 SNHLY, CDR2 FYNNEI. V was pared by 10 bases and J by 3 bases, with 18 bases between. The receptor's source is a donor aged 40 or older with non-small cell lung cancer. Sequencing was done on a sample of tumor-adjacent normal tissue. The chain uses TRBV2 and TRBJ2-2; weak D call: TRBD1 (5 bases). CDR3 coding DNA: TGTGCCACCACTAAAGACGGACAATACACCGGGGAGCTGTTTTTT. It specifies CATTKDGQYTGELFF.